The 27 T cell receptor beta chains below come from one sample, sequenced in a study of human T cells and chemical hapten exposure. The time point here: pre-sensitization, week 0. Noted treatment: therapeutic diphenylcyclopropenone sensitization with weekly scalp DPC. TCRdb reanalysed the RACE reads using MiXCR and keeps one entry per CDR3 protein. The repertoire holds roughly 100,000 distinct CDR3 sequences, with 11% as singletons. This material consisted of whole blood, taken in connection with sensitization to the hapten diphenylcyclopropenone (DPC). These receptors all come from a woman aged 55 to 70 with alopecia areata. Some clones in this sample may be carry-over from other donors' samples.

This chain links TRBV27 with TRBJ1-2, with no clear D. This CDR3 spans 16 amino acids. Germline V gene lookup returns CDR1 MNHEY and CDR2 SMNVEV (reference sequence). V was cut by 0 bases and J by 4 bases, with 15 bases left in between. CDR3 amino acids: CASSLSGRGDPYGYTF. The CDR3, as DNA: TGTGCCAGCAGTTTATCAGGCCGGGGTGACCCCTATGGCTACACCTTC.

This clonotype came up many times. This chain uses TRBV6-2 or TRBV6-3 with TRBJ2-7, with a possible D match to TRBD1 (5 bases). Germline V gene sequence: CDR1 MNHEY, CDR2 SVGEGT. Trimming removed 6 bases from V and 5 bases from J, with 14 bases in between. CDR3 length: 13 residues. CDR3 residues: CASRPPVGHEQYF. CDR3 DNA sequence: TGTGCCAGCAGACCCCCGGTGGGGCACGAGCAGTACTTC.

The table lists this clonotype with many counts. J is TRBJ1-4 and V is TRBV7-2, with TRBD1 as a possible D gene (5 bases). Per the germline V gene, CDR1 is SGHTA and CDR2 is FQGNSA. Trimming left V 0 bases short and J 5 bases short, with 22 bases between. This CDR3 is built from 19 residues. CDR3 in DNA: TGTGCCAGCAGCTTAGCGCCCGCAGGGACCAATACTCGAAATGAAAAACTGTTTTTT. Translated: CASSLAPAGTNTRNEKLFF.

This clonotype was seen a handful of times. V is TRBV4-2 and J is TRBJ2-7; D gene uncertain. This CDR3 comprises 12 residues. Looked up from germline, CDR1 is LGHNA and CDR2 is YNFKEQ. V lost 3 bases to trimming and J lost 4 bases, with 7 bases between them. The CDR3 reads CASSQSDYEQYF. The CDR3 DNA follows: TGTGCCAGCAGCCAGTCGGATTACGAGCAGTACTTC.

This clonotype occurred many times. The chain carries TRBV29-1 and TRBJ1-2; tentatively, D is TRBD1 (5 bases). CDR3 size: 11 residues. V lost 0 bases and J 11 bases, leaving 10 bases between the germline ends. CDR1 is SQVTM, CDR2 ANQGSEA, per germline. In nucleotides, the CDR3 is TGCAGCGTTGAAGATCGACAGCGTTACACCTTC. It codes for CSVEDRQRYTF. The full variable domain, rest sourced from reference TRBV29-1 and TRBJ1-2, is SAVISQKPSRDICQRGTSLTIQCQVDSQVTMMFWYRQQPGQSLTLIATANQGSEATYESGFVIDKFPISRPNLTFSTLTVSNMSPEDSSIYLCSVEDRQRYTFGSGTRLTVV.

This clonotype turned up a few times. The V and J genes are TRBV6-6 and TRBJ2-1; 14 bases are a match to TRBD2. Trimming cost V 6 bases and J 6 bases; bases outside gene matches: 4. Looked up from germline, CDR1 is MNHNY and CDR2 is SVGAGI (reference sequence). The CDR3 is made up of 15 amino acids. In DNA form, the CDR3 reads TGTGCCAGCAGCCCGGGACTAGCGGGGGTCAATGAGCAGTTCTTC. This encodes CASSPGLAGVNEQFF.

This chain links TRBV20-1 with TRBJ2-6; D ambiguous. This CDR3 is built from 13 residues. From germline, CDR1 is DFQATT and CDR2 SNEGSKA (reference sequence). V was shortened by 4 bases and J by 0 bases, with 4 bases between the two germline ends. DNA of the CDR3: TGCAGTGCTACCCCCTCTGGGGCCAACGTCCTGACTTTC. Its protein product is CSATPSGANVLTF.

This clonotype was recorded a few times. V gene TRBV9 combines with J gene TRBJ2-1, with D uncertain. Germline V gene sequence: CDR1 SGDLS, CDR2 YYNGEE. V lost 0 bases, J lost 10 bases, and 11 bases lay in between. The CDR3 is 13 residues long. CDR3 DNA sequence: TGTGCCAGCAGCGTAGACGCCCCTCACGAGCAGTTCTTC. Translating gives CASSVDAPHEQFF.

This clonotype has only a few counts. The chain couples TRBV15 to TRBJ1-5; no firm D call. Germline lookup yields CDR1 LNHNV and CDR2 YYDKDF (reference sequence). V gave up 0 bases and J gave up 9 bases, with 12 bases separating them. The CDR3 covers 14 residues. This CDR3 reads CATSRDTSTGPQHF. DNA for the CDR3: TGTGCCACCAGCAGAGATACATCCACGGGGCCCCAGCATTTT.

This clonotype has a handful of counts. This chain connects TRBV19 to TRBJ2-6; 8 positions agree with TRBD1. The CDR3 sequence is 18 residues long. Germline V CDR1 and CDR2: LNHDA, SQIVND (reference sequence). Trimming removed 8 bases from V and 0 bases from J; junction bases left unmatched: 12. The CDR3 loop is CASRYDGQGFSGANVLTF. As DNA, the CDR3 is TGTGCCAGTCGATATGACGGACAGGGCTTCTCTGGGGCCAACGTCCTGACTTTC.

The table lists this clonotype with many counts. The rearrangement uses TRBV12-3 or TRBV12-4 and TRBJ2-7; D unclear. The CDR3 totals 14 residues. Trimming pared 0 bases from V and 1 base from J, leaving 7 bases between. The CDR3 loop is CASSLAGHSYEQYF. DNA of the CDR3: TGTGCCAGCAGTTTAGCAGGTCATTCCTACGAGCAGTACTTC.

This clonotype was counted ten times or more. J is TRBJ1-1 and V is TRBV7-2; possible D gene TRBD1, 5 bases. Germline values: CDR1 SGHTA, CDR2 FQGNSA. CDR3 length: 14 amino acids. V shed 1 base and J shed 6 bases, with 12 bases lying between them. The CDR3 here is CASSLVGGRAEAFF. The CDR3 bases are TGTGCCAGCAGCTTAGTCGGGGGTCGGGCTGAAGCTTTCTTT.

V usage is TRBV20-1 and J usage is TRBJ2-5, with TRBD1 matching over 9 bases. The CDR3 consists of 13 residues. Unmatched junction bases numbered 8, after V lost 5 bases and J lost 7 bases. Germline CDR1 DFQATT, CDR2 SNEGSKA (reference sequence). This CDR3 reads CSAGTGKLGTQYF. The DNA for the CDR3 is TGCAGTGCTGGGACAGGGAAGCTCGGGACCCAGTACTTC.

The J gene is TRBJ2-3, the V gene TRBV4-1; TRBD1 is a possible D gene (5 bases). The V end lost 2 bases, the J end lost 4 bases, and 13 bases lay between the germline ends. The germline CDR1 and CDR2 sequences are MGHRA and YSYEKL. The CDR3 extends over 15 amino acids. CDR3 bases: TGCGCCAGCAGCCAAACCTACTTGGGGCCAGATACGCAGTATTTT. Translating gives CASSQTYLGPDTQYF.

This sequence joins TRBV29-1 and TRBJ2-6; no firm D call. The V gene lost 3 bases and the J gene lost 1 base, with 7 bases spanning the gap. The CDR3 runs to 14 residues. CDR1 is SQVTM and CDR2 is ANQGSEA in the germline V gene. In nucleotides, the CDR3 is TGCAGCGTTGACCGGAATTCTGGGGCCAACGTCCTGACTTTC. Translating gives CSVDRNSGANVLTF. Full variable domain (missing parts from reference TRBV29-1 and TRBJ2-6): SAVISQKPSRDICQRGTSLTIQCQVDSQVTMMFWYRQQPGQSLTLIATANQGSEATYESGFVIDKFPISRPNLTFSTLTVSNMSPEDSSIYLCSVDRNSGANVLTFGAGSRLTVL.

This clonotype was found many times. The chain carries TRBV7-3 and TRBJ2-3; 12 bases align to TRBD2. The V and J ends lost 5 bases and 6 bases, in that order; junction bases with no gene match: 9. The germline gives CDR1 SGHTA, CDR2 FQGTGA. This CDR3 is 16 amino acids long. The CDR3 bases are TGTGCCAGCAGCGCCGGGACTAGCGGGCGTGTGGATACGCAGTATTTT. Its translation: CASSAGTSGRVDTQYF.

This clonotype was detected ten times or more. This chain uses TRBV29-1 with TRBJ2-3; no clear D gene. V was shortened by 6 bases and J by 4 bases, with 8 bases between the two germline ends. Germline CDR1 is SQVTM and CDR2 is ANQGSEA. CDR3 length: 11 residues. The CDR3 here is CSVMRSDTQYF. For the CDR3, the DNA is TGCAGCGTCATGAGGTCAGATACGCAGTATTTT.

This clonotype occurred many times. J is TRBJ1-1 and V is TRBV3-1, with a tentative D call TRBD1 (5 bases). With 7 bases removed from V and 3 bases from J, the gap between germline ends came to 18 bases. The germline gives CDR1 LGHDT, CDR2 YNNKEL (reference sequence). The CDR3 extends over 15 amino acids. CDR3 bases: TGTGCCAGCACCCGGTTGGAGGGGCCTTACACTGAAGCTTTCTTT. Amino acids: CASTRLEGPYTEAFF.

This clonotype was recorded a few times. The chain combines TRBV7-9 with TRBJ2-1; D tentatively fits TRBD1 or TRBD2 (6 bases each). CDR1 SEHNR and CDR2 FQNEAQ come from the germline V gene (reference sequence). This CDR3 comprises 14 residues. Trimming took 5 bases from V and 10 from J, leaving 18 bases between them. CDR3 region: CASSLRGGSNEQFF. The CDR3 DNA reads TGTGCCAGCAGCCTCAGGGGAGGTTCGAACGAGCAGTTCTTC.

This clonotype was observed many times. This chain connects TRBV2 to TRBJ1-5; D is undetermined. The ends were cut back, 6 bases at V and 5 bases at J, with 5 bases in the middle. The length of the CDR3 is 11 residues. CDR1 SNHLY and CDR2 FYNNEI come from the germline V gene. CDR3 DNA: TGTGCCAGCAGCTATGATCAGCCCCAGCATTTT. This gives the protein CASSYDQPQHF.

Regarding this clonotype: A much bigger clone sits one base away, suggesting this may be a read error. The chain carries TRBV12-3 or TRBV12-4 and TRBJ1-5; D is uncertain. The CDR3 length is 16 residues. The CDR3 coding sequence is TGTGCCAGCAGTTTAATGTCCGGGAATAGCGATCAGCCCCAGCATTTT. Its translation: CASSLMSGNSDQPQHF.

This clonotype has just a few counts. The rearrangement uses TRBV6-5 and TRBJ2-5; 8 positions match TRBD1. This CDR3 contains 13 residues. Losses at the gene ends were 6 bases for V and 4 bases for J; bases not matched to a gene: 4. Germline V lookup: CDR1 MNHEY, CDR2 SVGAGI. The CDR3 region has the DNA TGTGCCAGCAGGCCCAGGGGGCGAGAGACCCAGTACTTC. Amino acids: CASRPRGRETQYF.

As for this clonotype: A clone one base away is much larger, so this may be a read error. The chain combines TRBV7-6 with TRBJ1-1; D remains unclear. The length of the CDR3 is 13 residues. CDR1 is SGHVS and CDR2 is FNYEAQ in the germline V gene. The CDR3 region is CTSSSVGGTEAFF. The CDR3, as DNA: TGTACCAGCAGCTCGGTGGGTGGCACTGAAGCTTTCTTT.

This clonotype was detected only a few times. This chain uses TRBV20-1 with TRBJ2-3; no clear D. Germline V gene lookup returns CDR1 DFQATT and CDR2 SNEGSKA (reference sequence). Trimming cost V 6 bases and J 4 bases, with 11 bases left between them. This CDR3 is built from 12 residues. Here the CDR3 reads CSAPRRSDTQYF. The CDR3, as DNA: TGCAGTGCCCCGCGTAGGTCAGATACGCAGTATTTT.

This clonotype was observed at least ten times. The V gene is TRBV7-3, the J gene TRBJ1-1; D unclear. This CDR3 comprises 14 residues. Germline assignment: CDR1 SGHTA and CDR2 FQGTGA. Trimming took 2 bases from V and 0 from J, leaving 7 bases between them. This chain's CDR3 is CASSLGGLNTEAFF. The DNA for the CDR3 is TGTGCCAGCAGCTTAGGAGGACTGAACACTGAAGCTTTCTTT.

This clonotype was observed at least ten times. This rearrangement joins TRBV7-9 to TRBJ2-1; either TRBD1 or TRBD2 may fit D (6 bases each). This CDR3 spans 16 amino acids. The V and J ends lost 7 bases and 7 bases respectively, with 23 bases between them. CDR1 SEHNR and CDR2 FQNEAQ come from the germline V gene (reference sequence). The CDR3 sequence: CASIPINGGPRNEQFF. CDR3 bases: TGTGCCAGCATACCAATCAACGGGGGCCCTCGGAATGAGCAGTTCTTC.

This rearrangement joins TRBV10-2 to TRBJ2-1; 11 bases agree with TRBD2. CDR1 is WSHSY and CDR2 is SAAADI in the germline V gene. CDR3 size: 15 residues. Trimming cost V 7 bases and J 1 base; bases outside gene matches: 3. The CDR3 is CASNRLAGSYNEQFF. In DNA, the CDR3 is TGCGCCAGCAACCGACTAGCGGGGTCCTACAATGAGCAGTTCTTC.